This T cell receptor beta chain is from a study of blood T cell repertoires in COVID-19. Study in general: In each case, the material was cDNA or gDNA derived from T cells, B-cell-depleted T cells, or PBMCs.

Only in-frame clones appear in the TCRdb table, and some are missing; sequencing was by immunoSEQ multiplex PCR. The sample shows approximately 67,000 clones, 80% to 90% of them seen only once. Germline loops: CDR1 SGDLS, CDR2 YYNGEE. The V segment lost 4 bases and the J segment 10 bases; nucleotides outside the gene matches: 8. CDR3 length equals 14 residues. The chain recombines TRBV9 with TRBJ2-1; 10 bases fit TRBD1. This sequence was found in a man aged 50 to 60 with active COVID-19. The sample consisted of peripheral blood. The CDR3 DNA is TGTGCCAGCAGCCTTCGGGACAGGGGAGAAGAGCAGTTCTTC. Translation gives CASSLRDRGEEQFF.